Detailed here is one T cell receptor beta chain. Its specificity is unknown. The data originate from a study of cytomegalovirus exposure and HLA in healthy donors. Study findings and constraints: A few CMV-associated chains were confirmed in vitro to be specific for CMV antigens. No immune exposure information besides CMV serostatus was available. There was a cluster of highly shared sequence variants that was likely a sequencing artifact.

The V end was cut by 4 bases, the J end by 0 bases, with 15 bases between. There are 16 residues in the CDR3. From germline, CDR1 is SQVTM and CDR2 ANQGSEA. The PCR ran on 60 Vbeta and 13 Jbeta primers. The assay was immunoSEQ multiplex PCR, and TCRdb's table has in-frame clones only and misses some. The sample shows approximately 120,000 clones, and under 2.5% sits with its ten largest clones. The rearrangement links TRBV29-1 to TRBJ1-4; no clear D gene. The material sequenced was PBMCs. The source is a man aged 40-49 years in good health and CMV-seronegative. CDR3 DNA sequence: TGCAGCGTTGTTTTCCCCCGTACTACAACTAATGAAAAACTGTTTTTT. Encoded protein: CSVVFPRTTTNEKLFF.